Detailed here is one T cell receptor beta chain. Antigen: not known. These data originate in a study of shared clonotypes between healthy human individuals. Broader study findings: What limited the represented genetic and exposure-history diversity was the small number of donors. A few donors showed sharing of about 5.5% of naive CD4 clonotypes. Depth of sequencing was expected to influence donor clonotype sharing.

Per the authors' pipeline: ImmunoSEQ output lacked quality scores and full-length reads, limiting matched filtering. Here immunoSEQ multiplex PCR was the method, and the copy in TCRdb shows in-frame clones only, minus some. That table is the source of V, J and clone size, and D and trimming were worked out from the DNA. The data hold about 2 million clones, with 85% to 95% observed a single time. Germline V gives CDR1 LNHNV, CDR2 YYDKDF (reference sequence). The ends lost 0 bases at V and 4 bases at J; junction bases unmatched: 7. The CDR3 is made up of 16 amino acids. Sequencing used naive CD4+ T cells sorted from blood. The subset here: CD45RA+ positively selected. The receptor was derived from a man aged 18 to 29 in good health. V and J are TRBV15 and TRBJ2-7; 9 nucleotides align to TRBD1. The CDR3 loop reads CATSRDRGQGGYEQYF. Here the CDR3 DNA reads TGTGCCACCAGCAGAGACCGGGGACAGGGAGGGTACGAGCAGTACTTC.